The 17 T cell receptor beta chains below were found in one sample sequenced in a study of cytomegalovirus exposure and HLA in healthy donors. A multiplex PCR was run with 60 Vbeta primers and 13 Jbeta primers. The repertoire was sequenced with immunoSEQ multiplex PCR; TCRdb's copy has only in-frame clones and lacks some. The table has roughly 220,000 clones, 75% to 85% seen once; the top ten hold about 2.6%. The sequencing sample was made of PBMCs. The receptors shown here come from a woman aged 40 to 50 in good health and CMV-seronegative.

The J gene is TRBJ1-1, the V gene TRBV10-3, with D unresolved. CDR3 length equals 17 residues. CDR1 and CDR2 from the germline V gene are ENHRY and SYGVKD. Trimming pared 10 bases from V and 1 base from J, leaving 25 bases between. Written as DNA, the CDR3 is TGTGCCACCCAGTCCATGGGGAAACGCGCGGGGAACACTGAAGCTTTCTTT. This codes for CATQSMGKRAGNTEAFF.

The V and J genes are TRBV4-1 and TRBJ1-2, with TRBD1 as a possible D gene (6 bases). The CDR3 is made up of 13 amino acids. Trimming removed 3 bases at V and 7 bases at J, with 12 bases between. Germline CDR1 and CDR2: MGHRA and YSYEKL. The CDR3 DNA reads as TGCGCCAGCAGCCAGGCTACAGGGTTTGGCTACACCTTC. Translating gives CASSQATGFGYTF.

This rearrangement joins TRBV1 to TRBJ2-7; the listed D gene, TRBD2, was not tested against the DNA. TRBV1 represents a pseudogene. This CDR3 has 17 amino acids. This CDR3 is CTSSQDSGGGKPYEQYF. Here the CDR3 DNA reads TGCACCAGCAGCCAAGATTCGGGCGGCGGGAAACCCTACGAGCAGTACTTC.

The chain employs TRBV27 and TRBJ2-7; D might be TRBD1 (6 bases). Trimming left V 6 bases short and J 3 bases short, with 9 bases between. The CDR3 contains 12 residues. Germline CDR1 is MNHEY and CDR2 is SMNVEV (reference sequence). For the CDR3, the DNA is TGTGCCAGCAGACAGGGATACTACGAGCAGTACTTC. Translation: CASRQGYYEQYF.

The rearrangement uses TRBV7-9 and TRBJ1-5; 7 nucleotides align to TRBD1. Germline V CDR1 and CDR2: SEHNR, FQNEAQ (reference sequence). V shed 6 bases, J shed 4 bases, and the junction held 9 bases outside the gene matches. There are 15 residues in the CDR3. The CDR3 here is CASSCPDRANQPQHF. In DNA, the CDR3 is TGTGCCAGCAGTTGTCCAGACAGGGCGAATCAGCCCCAGCATTTT.

The chain carries TRBV11-2 and TRBJ2-7; 7 bases match TRBD1. CDR1 SGHAT and CDR2 FQNNGV come from the germline V gene. The CDR3 loop spans 14 amino acids. The ends lost 5 bases at V and 1 base at J; junction bases unmatched: 5. The CDR3 region has the DNA TGTGCCAGCAGCCTACAGACAGGGTCCTACGAGCAGTACTTC. Translating gives CASSLQTGSYEQYF.

V usage is TRBV11-2 and J usage is TRBJ2-7; 8 bases match TRBD2. This CDR3 spans 15 amino acids. The germline V gene has CDR1 SGHAT and CDR2 FQNNGV. The V and J ends lost 1 base and 0 bases, in that order; junction bases with no gene match: 2. CDR3 sequence: CASSLAGLASYEQYF. Written as DNA, the CDR3 is TGTGCCAGCAGCTTAGCCGGACTAGCCTCCTACGAGCAGTACTTC.

This clone was found a few times. The J gene is TRBJ2-3, the V gene TRBV2; the D gene is possibly TRBD1 (6 bases). From germline, CDR1 is SNHLY and CDR2 FYNNEI. This CDR3 has 13 amino acids. The V and J ends lost 7 bases and 2 bases respectively, with 10 bases between them. CDR3 DNA sequence: TGTGCCAGCAAGGGGGTACCCACAGATACGCAGTATTTT. This sequence encodes CASKGVPTDTQYF.

The chain employs TRBV19 and TRBJ1-1, with 8 bases identical to TRBD1. The CDR3 consists of 15 residues. In germline, CDR1 is LNHDA, CDR2 SQIVND (reference sequence). V gave up 5 bases and J gave up 0 bases; unmatched junction bases: 5. CDR3 protein: CASSGTGSMNTEAFF. The CDR3 DNA reads TGTGCCAGTAGTGGGACAGGATCCATGAACACTGAAGCTTTCTTT. Full variable domain (missing parts from reference TRBV19 and TRBJ1-1): DGGITQSPKYLFRKEGQNVTLSCEQNLNHDAMYWYRQDPGQGLRLIYYSQIVNDFQKGDIAEGYSVSREKKESFPLTVTSAQKNPTAFYLCASSGTGSMNTEAFFGQGTRLTVV.

As regards this clone: The identical CDR3 is also encoded by other nucleotide sequences in the sample. V usage is TRBV27 and J usage is TRBJ1-2; D remains unclear. Germline V gene lookup returns CDR1 MNHEY and CDR2 SMNVEV (reference sequence). V was shortened by 6 bases and J by 2 bases, with 7 bases between the two germline ends. This CDR3 contains 12 residues. The CDR3 DNA is TGTGCCAGCAGGGGCAGAAACTATGGCTACACCTTC. It specifies CASRGRNYGYTF.

The rearrangement links TRBV5-1 to TRBJ2-3; tentatively, D is TRBD1 (6 bases). In germline, CDR1 is SGHRS, CDR2 YFSETQ. The CDR3 loop spans 13 amino acids. Trimming took off 4 bases at V and 8 bases at J, with 14 bases between the two ends. The DNA for the CDR3 is TGCGCCAGCAGCCCGGGACACCTCGGTACGCAGTATTTT. It is translated as CASSPGHLGTQYF.

The chain recombines TRBV29-1 with TRBJ2-7; 13 nucleotides match TRBD2. Germline CDR1 and CDR2: SQVTM and ANQGSEA. The CDR3 spans 16 residues. The V gene end was trimmed by 5 bases and the J gene end by 2 bases; junction bases not matched to a gene: 9. The CDR3 spells CSVSLEGTSGTYEQYF. In DNA form, the CDR3 reads TGCAGCGTTTCCCTCGAGGGGACTAGCGGGACCTACGAGCAGTACTTC.

The CDR3 DNA reads as TGTGCCAGCAGTTCGGGACAGGGCAGAGACGAGCAGTACTTC. It encodes CASSSGQGRDEQYF. The chain recombines TRBV27 with TRBJ2-7; TRBD1 aligns across 9 bases. With 4 bases clipped from V and 5 bases from J, the junction kept 6 bases outside the gene matches. Germline values: CDR1 MNHEY, CDR2 SMNVEV (reference sequence). The CDR3 has 14 amino acids.

The CDR3 nucleotides read TGTGCCAGCAGTCAAGGAAACACCATATATTTT. Translated, it gives CASSQGNTIYF. J is TRBJ1-3 and V is TRBV28; D uncertain. This CDR3 spans 11 amino acids. The germline V gene encodes CDR1 MDHEN and CDR2 SYDVKM. The germline V and J ends were trimmed by 5 bases and 4 bases, with 3 bases remaining between them.

The V call is TRBV18, the J call TRBJ1-2, with 7 bases fitting TRBD1. V shed 6 bases, J shed 6 bases, and the junction held 13 bases outside the gene matches. The germline V gene has CDR1 KGHSH and CDR2 LQKENI. This CDR3 spans 15 amino acids. The CDR3 coding sequence is TGTGCCAGCTCTTCTAGACAGGGTGGAATTGATGGCTACACCTTC. Protein product: CASSSRQGGIDGYTF.

This clone was seen just once. The V and J genes are TRBV2 and TRBJ1-3, with a weak D call TRBD1 (5 bases). V lost 6 bases and J lost 0, with 18 bases in between. CDR3 length: 17 amino acids. Germline CDR1 is SNHLY and CDR2 is FYNNEI. CDR3: CASSPRSGVSSGNTIYF. CDR3 DNA: TGTGCCAGCAGCCCTCGATCGGGGGTAAGCTCTGGAAACACCATATATTTT.

The chain combines TRBV2 with TRBJ1-5, with a possible D match to TRBD1 (5 bases). The CDR3 covers 15 residues. V lost 0 bases to trimming and J lost 7 bases, with 13 bases between them. Per the germline V gene, CDR1 is SNHLY and CDR2 is FYNNEI. The DNA of the CDR3 is TGTGCCAGCAGTGAAGCTTACGGGGGGAGACAGCCCCAGCATTTT. This translates into CASSEAYGGRQPQHF.